Listed here are 10 T cell receptor beta chains from one sample, sequenced in a study of human T cells and chemical hapten exposure. TCRdb passed the RACE reads through MiXCR, listing each CDR3 protein once. In the table there are 270,000 or so distinct CDR3 sequences, approximately 7.5% of which are singletons. Time point: pre-sensitization, week 0. As for treatment: therapeutic diphenylcyclopropenone sensitization with weekly scalp DPC. The sample was whole blood, taken in connection with sensitization to the hapten diphenylcyclopropenone (DPC). Source of these receptors: a man younger than 35 with alopecia areata. Some clones in this sample may be carry-over from other donors' samples.

J is TRBJ2-5 and V is TRBV7-2; 9 bases agree with TRBD2. Germline V gene data show CDR1 as SGHTA and CDR2 as FQGNSA. After removal of 1 base from V and 5 bases from J, the junction contained 5 bases not matched to a gene. The CDR3 loop spans 15 amino acids. The CDR3 protein is CASSLGGGVWETQYF. CDR3 nucleotides: TGTGCCAGCAGCTTAGGCGGGGGGGTGTGGGAGACCCAGTACTTC.

In this sample, this clonotype turned up many times. The chain carries TRBV4-1 and TRBJ1-1; 11 bases align to TRBD1. V shed 0 bases, J shed 4 bases, and the junction held 10 bases outside the gene matches. This CDR3 is built from 18 residues. The germline V gene has CDR1 MGHRA and CDR2 YSYEKL. The CDR3 loop reads CASSQEGADRGLGTEAFF. CDR3 nucleotide sequence: TGCGCCAGCAGCCAAGAAGGAGCGGACAGGGGGCTTGGCACTGAAGCTTTCTTT.

Only a few counts were recorded for this clonotype. This chain joins TRBV20-1 and TRBJ2-5; a possible D gene is TRBD2 (5 bases). The length of the CDR3 is 14 residues. Germline assignment: CDR1 DFQATT and CDR2 SNEGSKA (reference sequence). The germline V and J ends were trimmed by 6 bases and 3 bases, with 17 bases remaining between them. The CDR3 here is CSAEERRGKETQYF. The CDR3 DNA sequence: TGCAGTGCCGAAGAGAGACGGGGAAAAGAGACCCAGTACTTC.

This clonotype was seen ten or more times. The V gene is TRBV20-1, the J gene TRBJ1-2; D is ambiguous. This CDR3 comprises 12 residues. Germline V gene lookup returns CDR1 DFQATT and CDR2 SNEGSKA (reference sequence). Trimming removed 4 bases at V and 9 bases at J, with 15 bases between. CDR3 nucleotide sequence: TGCAGTGCTACCGACGGATTTAGCAGCTACACCTTC. Translating it yields CSATDGFSSYTF.

This clonotype appeared a few times. The rearrangement uses TRBV11-2 and TRBJ2-2, with no clear D. Trimming pared 3 bases from V and 4 bases from J, leaving 6 bases between. CDR3 length: 13 residues. Per the germline V gene, CDR1 is SGHAT and CDR2 is FQNNGV. CDR3 DNA sequence: TGTGCCAGCAGCTTTACAGCCACCGGGGAGCTGTTTTTT. It specifies CASSFTATGELFF. The entire variable domain, with the rest obtained from reference TRBV11-2 and TRBJ2-2, is as follows: EAGVAQSPRYKIIEKRQSVAFWCNPISGHATLYWYQQILGQGPKLLIQFQNNGVVDDSQLPKDRFSAERLKGVDSTLKIQPAKLEDSAVYLCASSFTATGELFFGEGSRLTVL.

The chain couples TRBV6-5 to TRBJ2-7; TRBD2 might be the D (6 bases). Trimming pared 5 bases from V and 0 bases from J, leaving 20 bases between. The CDR3 runs to 17 residues. Germline V CDR1 and CDR2: MNHEY, SVGAGI. The CDR3 coding sequence is TGTGCCAGCAGTCCTATTCCCCCGGGACTCCTCTCCTACGAGCAGTACTTC. As protein: CASSPIPPGLLSYEQYF.

V usage is TRBV4-3 and J usage is TRBJ1-2, with a tentative D call TRBD1 (5 bases). This CDR3 comprises 15 residues. The V gene's germline CDR1 is LGHNA and CDR2 YSLEER. V dropped 0 bases and J dropped 3 bases, with 11 bases sitting between them. The chain's CDR3 is CASSQENRPYYGYTF. The DNA for the CDR3 is TGCGCCAGCAGCCAAGAAAACAGGCCCTACTATGGCTACACCTTC.

This clonotype has a handful of counts. The genes are TRBV20-1 and TRBJ1-3, with a possible D match to TRBD1 (5 bases). The ends were cut back, 6 bases at V and 0 bases at J, with 15 bases in the middle. The CDR3 sequence is 15 residues long. Germline V gene sequence: CDR1 DFQATT, CDR2 SNEGSKA (reference sequence). CDR3 nucleotides: TGCAGTGCGGCACCGGGACTGTTCTCTGGAAACACCATATATTTT. Translation gives CSAAPGLFSGNTIYF.

This clonotype was seen ten or more times. The chain joins TRBV10-3 to TRBJ1-1, with D hard to call. Trimming cost V 6 bases and J 0 bases, with 14 bases left between them. The CDR3 is 15 amino acids. The V gene's germline CDR1 is ENHRY and CDR2 SYGVKD. This CDR3 reads CAISSRGKMNTEAFF. In DNA form, the CDR3 reads TGTGCCATCAGCTCCCGGGGTAAAATGAACACTGAAGCTTTCTTT.

The chain joins TRBV9 to TRBJ1-6, with TRBD1 as a possible D gene (5 bases). This CDR3 is built from 14 residues. Germline V gene lookup returns CDR1 SGDLS and CDR2 YYNGEE. The V gene lost 3 bases and the J gene lost 7 bases, with 11 bases spanning the gap. The CDR3 here is CASSAQRTNSPLHF. DNA of the CDR3: TGTGCCAGCAGCGCCCAGCGGACAAATTCACCCCTCCACTTT.